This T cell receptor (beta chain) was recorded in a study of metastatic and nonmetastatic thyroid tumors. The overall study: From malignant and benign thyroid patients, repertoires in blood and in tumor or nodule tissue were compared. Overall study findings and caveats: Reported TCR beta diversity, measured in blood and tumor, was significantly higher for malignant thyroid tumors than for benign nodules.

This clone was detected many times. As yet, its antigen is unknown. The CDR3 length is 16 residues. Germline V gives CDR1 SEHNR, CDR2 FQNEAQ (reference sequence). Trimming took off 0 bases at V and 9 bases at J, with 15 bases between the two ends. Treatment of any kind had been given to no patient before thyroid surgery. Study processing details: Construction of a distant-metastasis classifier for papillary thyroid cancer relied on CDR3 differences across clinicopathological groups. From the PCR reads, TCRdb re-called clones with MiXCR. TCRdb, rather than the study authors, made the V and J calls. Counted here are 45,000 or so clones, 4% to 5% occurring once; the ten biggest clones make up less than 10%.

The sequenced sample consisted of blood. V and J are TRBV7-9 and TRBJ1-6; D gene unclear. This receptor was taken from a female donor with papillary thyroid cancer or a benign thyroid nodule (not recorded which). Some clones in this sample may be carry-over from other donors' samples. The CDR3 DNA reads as TGTGCCAGCAGCTTAGCAGAGACAATTAGATCTTCACCCCTCCACTTT. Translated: CASSLAETIRSSPLHF.